Below are 9 T cell receptor beta chains sequenced from a single sample in a study of blood T cell repertoires in COVID-19. The protocol was immunoSEQ multiplex PCR, while the TCRdb copy is restricted to in-frame clones and leaves out a portion. The sample records fewer than 200,000 clones, approximately 87% being singletons. Sequenced input: peripheral blood. These receptors all come from a woman in her 70s with COVID-19, enrolled during active disease.

The chain has TRBV5-1 and TRBJ1-2; unclear D gene. The CDR3 loop spans 15 amino acids. V was pared by 0 bases and J by 3 bases, with 12 bases between. Germline V gene data show CDR1 as SGHRS and CDR2 as YFSETQ. DNA of the CDR3: TGCGCCAGCAGCTTGGATACCGGAGCTGACTATGGCTACACCTTC. As protein: CASSLDTGADYGYTF.

The rearrangement joins TRBV19 to TRBJ1-2; D uncertain. The CDR3 loop spans 12 amino acids. Germline values: CDR1 LNHDA, CDR2 SQIVND (reference sequence). The germline V and J ends were trimmed by 5 bases and 7 bases, with 11 bases remaining between them. CDR3: CASSSGAGGYTF. CDR3 DNA: TGTGCCAGTAGTTCAGGTGCAGGTGGCTACACCTTC. The variable domain in full, with the rest retrieved from reference TRBV19 and TRBJ1-2, is DGGITQSPKYLFRKEGQNVTLSCEQNLNHDAMYWYRQDPGQGLRLIYYSQIVNDFQKGDIAEGYSVSREKKESFPLTVTSAQKNPTAFYLCASSSGAGGYTFGSGTRLTVV.

CDR3 amino acids: CASSQVLGSGNLGTGELFF. The CDR3 bases are TGTGCCAGCAGCCAAGTGTTAGGTAGCGGCAATCTGGGCACCGGGGAGCTGTTTTTT. This rearrangement joins TRBV4-2 to TRBJ2-2, with D possibly matching TRBD2 (6 bases). Germline-derived CDR1 and CDR2 are LGHNA and YNFKEQ. Between the trimmed V and J ends, which lost 1 base and 4 bases, there was a span of 22 bases. This CDR3 has 19 residues.

This rearrangement joins TRBV3-1 (or the pseudogene TRBV3-2) to TRBJ1-1, with D perhaps TRBD1 (6 bases). In germline, CDR1 is LGHDT, CDR2 YNNKEL (reference sequence). This CDR3 spans 14 amino acids. Trimming removed 2 bases from V and 1 base from J, with 8 bases in between. CDR3 region: CASSQRTANTEAFF. CDR3 nucleotide sequence: TGTGCCAGCAGCCAAAGGACAGCGAACACTGAAGCTTTCTTT.

The chain carries TRBV18 and TRBJ1-1; unclear D gene. Germline V gene sequence: CDR1 KGHSH, CDR2 LQKENI. With 0 bases removed from V and 1 base from J, the gap between germline ends came to 6 bases. The length of the CDR3 is 14 residues. The CDR3 DNA reads TGTGCCAGCTCACCACCGGTCAGGAACACTGAAGCTTTCTTT. Its translation: CASSPPVRNTEAFF.

The rearrangement uses TRBV24-1 and TRBJ1-1; D gene uncertain. The CDR3 loop spans 12 amino acids. Germline assignment: CDR1 KGHDR and CDR2 SFDVKD. V was shortened by 2 bases and J by 3 bases, with 3 bases between the two germline ends. CDR3 in amino acids: CATSDSDTEAFF. In DNA form, the CDR3 reads TGTGCCACCAGTGATTCTGACACTGAAGCTTTCTTT.

This chain connects TRBV19 to TRBJ1-6, with D possibly matching TRBD1 (5 bases). The CDR3 loop spans 14 amino acids. Looked up from germline, CDR1 is LNHDA and CDR2 is SQIVND (reference sequence). Trimming removed 5 bases at V and 7 bases at J, with 12 bases between. The CDR3 sequence is CASSLQGGNSPLHF. CDR3 bases: TGTGCCAGTAGTCTCCAGGGTGGCAATTCACCCCTCCACTTT.

The CDR3, as DNA: TGTGCCAGCAGTTTATCTGGCAGGGTAGACACTGAAGCTTTCTTT. Amino acid sequence: CASSLSGRVDTEAFF. The rearrangement joins TRBV27 to TRBJ1-1; possibly TRBD1 for D (5 bases). Germline V gene sequence: CDR1 MNHEY, CDR2 SMNVEV (reference sequence). Trimming took 0 bases from V and 3 from J, leaving 11 bases between them. The CDR3 covers 15 residues.

The gene calls are TRBV7-8 and TRBJ1-5, with a weak D call TRBD1 (5 bases). Trimming took 3 bases from V and 0 from J, leaving 18 bases between them. The length of the CDR3 is 18 residues. The germline gives CDR1 SGHVS, CDR2 FQNEAQ. The CDR3 nucleotides read TGTGCCAGCAGCTTGCCAGGAGGGACGTCTTATAGCAATCAGCCCCAGCATTTT. This encodes CASSLPGGTSYSNQPQHF.